The TCR beta chain under discussion was sequenced for a study of shared clonotypes between healthy human individuals. General study points: Memory subsets generally showed smaller estimated richness than naive subsets did. About 5% was the fraction of naive CD4 clonotypes found shared across a few donors. Generation of non-shared clonotypes was less probable than generation of clonotypes shared by all four donors.

About this clone: What it recognizes is unknown.

At the deep level, the assay was run. This table comes from immunoSEQ multiplex PCR, and its TCRdb copy is limited to in-frame clones, with some not included. Of around 2.1 million clones in the sample, under 97% are singletons; the top ten hold roughly 0.13%. CDR3 size: 16 residues. Germline V lookup: CDR1 SGHNT, CDR2 YYREEE (reference sequence). Trimming removed 0 bases at V and 0 bases at J, with 10 bases between. This clonotype originated in a man between 18 and 29 years old in good health. The chain recombines TRBV5-4 with TRBJ2-1, with D perhaps TRBD2 (5 bases). Sequenced: naive CD4+ T cells sorted from blood. The sample's subset: CD45RA+ positively selected. CDR3 residues: CASSLAGGSSYNEQFF. CDR3 nucleotide sequence: TGTGCCAGCAGCTTGGCTGGTGGGAGCTCCTACAATGAGCAGTTCTTC.